The 27 T cell receptor beta chains listed next were all sequenced from one sample in a study of T cell responses to AZD1222 COVID-19 vaccine (dated by TCRdb to the early 2020s). The receptor library was made with the immunoSEQ multiplex PCR assay. In TCRdb, the immuneACCESS table is reduced to in-frame sequences with V and J assigned. These tables do not hold every clone; where another copy was compared, an unresolved V gene accounts for under half, and the others remain unexplained. Counted in this sample were more than 140,000 clones; around nine tenths of them appeared once. The ten largest make up about 5.3% of the sample. The time point label on this specimen signifies: baseline before first vaccination. The sequences come from peripheral blood, collected on day 0 of AZD1222 vaccination. Receptors were obtained from an adult in good health.

The rearrangement uses TRBV6-6 and TRBJ1-6, with D possibly matching TRBD1 (6 bases). The ends were cut back, 10 bases at V and 5 bases at J, with 15 bases in the middle. This CDR3 is 14 amino acids long. The germline CDR1 and CDR2 sequences are MNHNY and SVGAGI (reference sequence). The CDR3 coding sequence is TGTGCCACCTCGGACAGATCTAATAATTCACCCCTCCACTTT. Amino acids: CATSDRSNNSPLHF.

This clone was found a few times. The CDR3 bases are TGTGCCAGTAGCGACAGGGGGCACAATCAGCCCCAGCATTTT. It specifies CASSDRGHNQPQHF. J is TRBJ1-5 and V is TRBV19; TRBD1 agrees at 10 bases. The CDR3 totals 14 residues. J gave up 3 bases and V 6 bases, and 2 bases lay outside the gene matches. The V gene's germline CDR1 is LNHDA and CDR2 SQIVND (reference sequence).

This clone was detected only a few times. This chain uses TRBV10-1 with TRBJ1-6; possible D gene TRBD1, 5 bases. The germline V gene has CDR1 WNHNN and CDR2 SYGVQD (reference sequence). V gave up 10 bases and J gave up 9 bases, with 19 bases separating them. CDR3 length equals 14 residues. The CDR3 spells CATRVAPWGSPLHF. In DNA, the CDR3 is TGCGCCACCAGGGTGGCGCCATGGGGTTCACCCCTCCACTTT.

This chain links TRBV18 with TRBJ2-5, with TRBD1 matching 9 bases. CDR3 length equals 16 residues. In germline, CDR1 is KGHSH, CDR2 LQKENI. The junction had 11 bases not matched to a gene; V was cut back by 5 bases and J by 4 bases. The CDR3 DNA reads TGTGCCAGCTCATCAGGCACAGGGGGCTCGGGAGAGACCCAGTACTTC. The encoded protein is CASSSGTGGSGETQYF.

The chain has TRBV6-4 and TRBJ2-1, with 7 bases fitting TRBD2. The CDR3 covers 16 residues. Germline V gives CDR1 MRHNA, CDR2 SNTAGT. Germline trimming cut 6 bases from V and 4 bases from J; bases unmatched to any gene: 12. CDR3 nucleotides: TGTGCCAGCAGCCGCGATAATAGCGGGTTTTACAATGAGCAGTTCTTC. Translating it yields CASSRDNSGFYNEQFF.

This chain links TRBV5-5 with TRBJ1-4, with 9 bases fitting TRBD1. The CDR3 has 17 residues. The ends lost 5 bases at V and 1 base at J; junction bases unmatched: 9. CDR1 SGHKS and CDR2 YYEKEE come from the germline V gene (reference sequence). CDR3 residues: CASSFSGTGLTNEKLFF. CDR3 sequence (DNA): TGTGCCAGCAGTTTTTCCGGGACAGGGTTAACTAATGAAAAACTGTTTTTT.

In its sample, this clone was seen once. V and J are TRBV19 and TRBJ1-1; D is uncertain. CDR1 and CDR2 (germline): LNHDA, SQIVND (reference sequence). This CDR3 region has 13 residues. V dropped 4 bases and J dropped 4 bases, with 10 bases sitting between them. The CDR3 DNA follows: TGTGCCAGTAGTACAGCGCTCGGCACTGAAGCTTTCTTT. It encodes CASSTALGTEAFF.

The chain links TRBV10-1 to TRBJ2-7; D ambiguous. Germline V gene sequence: CDR1 WNHNN, CDR2 SYGVQD (reference sequence). Trimming cost V 2 bases and J 3 bases, with 8 bases left between them. The CDR3 runs 13 residues. This CDR3 is CASSERVGYEQYF. The CDR3 nucleotides are TGCGCCAGCAGTGAGAGGGTAGGCTACGAGCAGTACTTC.

The genes are TRBV28 and TRBJ2-3; TRBD1 might be the D (5 bases). The length of the CDR3 is 18 residues. Germline CDR1 and CDR2: MDHEN and SYDVKM. Trimming took off 5 bases at V and 1 base at J, with 22 bases between the two ends. The CDR3 here is CASSPRGRKSRGTDTQYF. In DNA form, the CDR3 reads TGTGCCAGCAGTCCTAGGGGTCGGAAATCCCGTGGCACAGATACGCAGTATTTT.

CDR3 nucleotide sequence: TGCGCCAGCAGCCTGGAGGACAGTAGCGGGAGTCTGGACGAGCAGTACTTC. Its protein product is CASSLEDSSGSLDEQYF. This chain uses TRBV4-1 with TRBJ2-7, with TRBD2 identical over 9 bases. Trimming cost V 4 bases and J 5 bases; bases outside gene matches: 15. In germline, CDR1 is MGHRA, CDR2 YSYEKL. There are 17 residues in the CDR3.

In DNA form, the CDR3 reads TGTGCCTGGAGTACCGGGACCCTCGGACCTGAAGCTTTCTTT. It codes for CAWSTGTLGPEAFF. This chain links TRBV30 with TRBJ1-1, with D perhaps matching TRBD1 (5 bases). There are 14 residues in the CDR3. V dropped 2 bases and J dropped 6 bases, with 16 bases sitting between them. Germline CDR1 reads GTSNPN; CDR2 reads SVGIG (reference sequence).

The V gene is TRBV14, the J gene TRBJ1-1; TRBD1 matches at 10 bases. The CDR3 has 15 amino acids. The trim removed 2 bases at V and 8 bases at J, leaving 8 bases unmatched. CDR1 and CDR2 (germline): SGHDN, FVKESK. CDR3 sequence: CASSQNRPGQGEAFF. The CDR3, as DNA: TGTGCCAGCAGCCAAAACCGACCGGGACAGGGGGAAGCTTTCTTT.

The chain uses TRBV27 and TRBJ2-7, with TRBD1 as a possible D gene (6 bases). The V end was cut by 2 bases, the J end by 2 bases, with 13 bases between. This CDR3 comprises 15 residues. Germline CDR1 and CDR2: MNHEY and SMNVEV (reference sequence). The DNA for the CDR3 is TGTGCCAGCAGTTTAGGGTCTGGACAGACCTACGAGCAGTACTTC. Translating gives CASSLGSGQTYEQYF.

This clone was picked up a small number of times. The chain joins TRBV9 to TRBJ2-1, with 10 bases fitting TRBD2. With 0 bases clipped from V and 3 bases from J, the junction kept 15 bases outside the gene matches. CDR1 and CDR2 (germline): SGDLS, YYNGEE. The CDR3 spans 20 residues. As DNA, the CDR3 is TGTGCCAGCAGCGTAGGACTTAGAGCGGGAGGGCCACAGAACTACAATGAGCAGTTCTTC. Translated, it gives CASSVGLRAGGPQNYNEQFF.

The rearrangement joins TRBV6-5 to TRBJ2-3, with D uncertain. Trimming took 2 bases from V and 0 from J, leaving 9 bases between them. Germline V gene data show CDR1 as MNHEY and CDR2 as SVGAGI. CDR3 length equals 15 residues. CDR3 DNA sequence: TGTGCCAGCAGTTACATGGTGGGGAGCACAGATACGCAGTATTTT. This gives the protein CASSYMVGSTDTQYF.

The gene calls are TRBV7-9 and TRBJ2-2; 9 nucleotides line up with TRBD2. V shed 5 bases, J shed 6 bases, and the junction held 10 bases outside the gene matches. Germline CDR1 is SEHNR and CDR2 is FQNEAQ (reference sequence). The CDR3 extends over 16 amino acids. DNA for the CDR3: TGTGCCAGCAGCCCTATACGCGGGAGGGCCGCCGGGGAGCTGTTTTTT. It yields the protein CASSPIRGRAAGELFF.

The chain links TRBV28 to TRBJ1-2, with D possibly TRBD1 on 5 matching bases. The CDR3 runs to 14 residues. The germline CDR1 and CDR2 sequences are MDHEN and SYDVKM. V lost 6 bases to trimming and J lost 4 bases, with 15 bases between them. The CDR3 DNA is TGTGCCAGCAGGGGCCGGGGGATCCTCTATGGCTACACCTTC. Amino acids: CASRGRGILYGYTF.

The rearrangement uses TRBV7-2 and TRBJ1-2, with 8 bases fitting TRBD1. J gave up 4 bases and V 3 bases, and 16 bases lay outside the gene matches. The CDR3 loop spans 18 amino acids. CDR1 and CDR2 (germline): SGHTA, FQGNSA. The CDR3 sequence: CASSFLAGGFRTPYGYTF. CDR3 nucleotides: TGTGCCAGCAGCTTCCTGGCAGGGGGCTTTCGAACCCCCTATGGCTACACCTTC.

This sequence joins TRBV19 and TRBJ2-1; 10 positions match TRBD2. J lost 1 base, V lost 3 bases, and 9 bases had no gene match. The CDR3 is made up of 18 amino acids. Germline V CDR1 and CDR2: LNHDA, SQIVND (reference sequence). The CDR3, as DNA: TGTGCCAGTAGTATCAACCTGGGACTAGCGCGTTCCTACAATGAGCAGTTCTTC. Amino acids: CASSINLGLARSYNEQFF.

Only one count was recorded for this clone. The chain links TRBV27 to TRBJ2-7, with 11 bases aligning to TRBD1. The CDR3 totals 15 residues. Looked up from germline, CDR1 is MNHEY and CDR2 is SMNVEV (reference sequence). V lost 3 bases, J lost 4 bases, and 5 bases stayed unmatched. The CDR3, as DNA: TGTGCCAGCAGTTTGAAGGGACAGGGGGTTTACGAGCAGTACTTC. Its translation: CASSLKGQGVYEQYF.

The chain couples TRBV7-2 to TRBJ2-3, with 10 bases lining up with TRBD1. Germline values: CDR1 SGHTA, CDR2 FQGNSA. The CDR3 is 14 residues long. The V segment lost 6 bases and the J segment 5 bases; nucleotides outside the gene matches: 5. CDR3 protein: CASRRQGAIDTQYF. The CDR3 nucleotides read TGTGCCAGCAGAAGACAGGGGGCAATAGATACGCAGTATTTT.

The V call is TRBV18, the J call TRBJ1-4, with D perhaps TRBD1 (5 bases). The germline V and J ends were trimmed by 6 bases and 4 bases, with 24 bases remaining between them. CDR1 is KGHSH and CDR2 is LQKENI in the germline V gene. The length of the CDR3 is 18 residues. The chain's CDR3 is CASSPARQSKPLNEKLFF. The CDR3, as DNA: TGTGCCAGCTCCCCAGCTCGACAGTCGAAGCCCCTTAATGAAAAACTGTTTTTT.

This clone was observed a handful of times. This chain connects TRBV2 to TRBJ2-1; TRBD1 matches 9 bases. Germline-derived CDR1 and CDR2 are SNHLY and FYNNEI. V shed 6 bases and J 8 bases; nucleotides not matched to a gene: 8. The CDR3 totals 14 residues. CDR3: CASSLGQGGDEQFF. CDR3 DNA sequence: TGTGCCAGCAGCCTGGGACAGGGTGGGGATGAGCAGTTCTTC.

The CDR3 coding sequence is TGTGCCAGCAGTTTATTGCCAGGGGGAAATCAGCCCCAGCATTTT. This translates into CASSLLPGGNQPQHF. The J gene is TRBJ1-5, the V gene TRBV28, with 7 bases lining up with TRBD1. CDR1 is MDHEN, CDR2 SYDVKM, per germline. The trim removed 1 base at V and 4 bases at J, leaving 4 bases unmatched. This CDR3 has 15 amino acids.

V gene TRBV6-5 combines with J gene TRBJ1-1, with a tentative D call TRBD1 (6 bases). The CDR3 length is 14 residues. Per the germline V gene, CDR1 is MNHEY and CDR2 is SVGAGI. Trimming left V 7 bases short and J 7 bases short, with 19 bases between. CDR3 region: CASTGGTGTLEAFF. CDR3 in DNA: TGTGCCAGCACGGGGGGAACAGGGACCCTTGAAGCTTTCTTT.

CDR3 in amino acids: CASSYTGGGTEAFF. The CDR3 region has the DNA TGTGCCAGCAGCTATACAGGGGGCGGCACTGAAGCTTTCTTT. The chain links TRBV9 to TRBJ1-1; 9 bases map to TRBD1. This CDR3 region has 14 residues. Trimming at V came to 4 bases and at J to 4 bases, leaving 5 bases not matched to a gene. Germline V gene lookup returns CDR1 SGDLS and CDR2 YYNGEE. The full variable domain, its missing parts supplied by reference TRBV9 and TRBJ1-1, is DSGVTQTPKHLITATGQRVTLRCSPRSGDLSVYWYQQSLDQGLQFLIQYYNGEERAKGNILERFSAQQFPDLHSELNLSSLELGDSALYFCASSYTGGGTEAFFGQGTRLTVV.

This rearrangement joins TRBV28 to TRBJ1-2; D uncertain. V was pared by 7 bases and J by 4 bases, with 10 bases between. Germline lookup yields CDR1 MDHEN and CDR2 SYDVKM. The CDR3 is 12 amino acids. The CDR3 spells CASTTGSYGYTF. CDR3 nucleotide sequence: TGTGCCAGCACCACGGGGAGCTATGGCTACACCTTC.